The source of this T cell receptor (beta chain) is a study of patients and donors after allogeneic stem cell transplantation (TCRdb year 2020). This clonotype was picked up a small number of times. The antigen it binds to is not known. No much larger clone is present one base from it, and per-base qualities are unavailable. A distance of 14 bases separates the germline ends of V and J, which lose 0 bases and 4 bases respectively. Reading from cysteine to phenylalanine, the CDR3 counts 16 amino acids. Only the CDR3 part of the read is kept: 48 bases, read in frame from the first base. Reading the germline V gene (reference sequence) gives CDR1 MNHNY and CDR2 SVGAGI. Receptor libraries were prepared by RT-PCR. TCRdb shows the sequencer as NextSeq 550. TCRdb reprocessing: public reads trimmed at Q25 with fastp, clones called with MiXCR, in-frame beta chains kept. Each record represents a unique CDR3 protein, reported with the most common genes and DNA among its rows. The sample data list about 150,000 distinct CDR3 sequences, and roughly two fifths of these were observed just once. The ten largest clones capture about 50% of the sample.

Specimen: blood, either unsorted or a sorted T cell fraction (not recorded which). The chain employs TRBV6-6 and TRBJ2-3, with the D call tentatively TRBD1 or TRBD2, each fitting 5 bases. The source of this sequence is a human donor who was either an allogeneic HSCT recipient or a stem cell or donor lymphocyte infusion donor (not recorded which). It is not recorded whose cells these are; they may come from a transplant donor. The nucleotide sequence is given as TGTGCCAGCAGTTACTCGACCGGGGCAATTTCAGATACGCAGTATTTT. This codes for CASSYSTGAISDTQYF.